These 13 T cell receptor beta chains were all obtained from the same sample, sequenced in a study of T-cell reconstitution after alpha-beta-depleted transplantation in children. A TCRbeta library incorporating unique molecular identifiers was prepared. Each CDR3 protein gets one entry after TCRdb re-called the PCR reads with MiXCR. In the table there are 140,000 to 150,000 distinct CDR3 sequences, around 9% of which are singletons. The source material was PBMCs, mostly from graft donor cells, sampled 180 days after TCRalphabeta/CD19-depleted stem cell transplant. All receptors derive from a female patient aged 2-10 years who had a stem cell transplant for congenital amegakaryocytic thrombocytopenia, so the T cells may come from the graft donor.

This clonotype occurred many times. The J gene is TRBJ1-2, the V gene TRBV5-1; tentatively, D is TRBD1 (5 bases). The CDR3 loop spans 15 amino acids. The V end lost 4 bases, the J end lost 6 bases, and 19 bases lay between the germline ends. Germline CDR1 is SGHRS and CDR2 is YFSETQ. This chain's CDR3 is CASSRRGGSDHGYTF. The CDR3 region has the DNA TGCGCCAGCAGCCGTCGGGGGGGGAGCGATCATGGCTACACCTTC.

This clonotype was seen at least ten times. The rearrangement links TRBV20-1 to TRBJ2-2; TRBD1 matches 7 bases. The CDR3 is 15 amino acids. Germline CDR1 and CDR2: DFQATT and SNEGSKA (reference sequence). V shed 5 bases, J shed 11 bases, and the junction held 17 bases outside the gene matches. CDR3 in DNA: TGCAGTGCTCCTTACCCTTTACAGGGGTTGGGAGAGCTGTTTTTT. It translates to CSAPYPLQGLGELFF.

This clonotype was counted at least ten times. The chain links TRBV20-1 to TRBJ1-1, with D tentatively TRBD1 (6 bases). There are 14 residues in the CDR3. V lost 6 bases and J 5 bases, leaving 19 bases between the germline ends. Germline V gene data show CDR1 as DFQATT and CDR2 as SNEGSKA (reference sequence). CDR3 coding DNA: TGCAGTGCCAAACAGGGAGGGAAGACAACTGAAGCTTTCTTT. As protein: CSAKQGGKTTEAFF.

In its sample, this clonotype was seen a few times. The V and J genes are TRBV5-1 and TRBJ1-1; D unclear. This CDR3 comprises 14 residues. With 0 bases removed from V and 6 bases from J, the gap between germline ends came to 12 bases. Germline CDR1 is SGHRS and CDR2 is YFSETQ. CDR3 sequence (DNA): TGCGCCAGCAGCTTGGTTATTGGGAGCCCTGAAGCTTTCTTT. Its protein is CASSLVIGSPEAFF.

This clonotype was detected only a few times. CDR3 loop: CASSIGQEYQPQHF. CDR3 sequence (DNA): TGTGCCAGTAGTATCGGACAGGAGTATCAGCCCCAGCATTTT. The rearrangement joins TRBV19 to TRBJ1-5; 7 positions match TRBD1. Germline CDR1 and CDR2: LNHDA and SQIVND (reference sequence). CDR3 length: 14 amino acids. The V segment lost 3 bases and the J segment 5 bases; nucleotides outside the gene matches: 4.

With respect to this clonotype: This may be a read error, as it is one base from a much larger clone. The chain is built from TRBV11-1 and TRBJ2-7, with unresolved D. Germline assignment: CDR1 SGHAT and CDR2 FQDESV (reference sequence). Trimming removed 2 bases at V and 5 bases at J, with 4 bases between. This CDR3 is built from 11 residues. DNA for the CDR3: TGTGCCAGCAGCTTACATCACGAGCAGTACTTC. Its protein is CASSLHHEQYF.

This clonotype was picked up many times. V and J are TRBV5-1 and TRBJ2-7, with D perhaps matching TRBD1 or TRBD2 (5 bases each). The germline CDR1 and CDR2 sequences are SGHRS and YFSETQ. The CDR3 is made up of 16 amino acids. Trimming removed 3 bases from V and 0 bases from J, with 16 bases in between. DNA of the CDR3: TGCGCCAGCAGCTGGGGGTGGCAGAAAAACTCCTACGAGCAGTACTTC. It encodes CASSWGWQKNSYEQYF.

This clonotype was found a few times. The chain employs TRBV5-1 and TRBJ2-7; D could derive from TRBD1 or TRBD2 (5 bases each). Trimming took 4 bases from V and 5 from J, leaving 22 bases between them. This CDR3 is built from 16 residues. Germline V gene lookup returns CDR1 SGHRS and CDR2 YFSETQ. Here the CDR3 reads CASSTRTGTPTNEQYF. CDR3 sequence (DNA): TGCGCCAGCAGCACCCGGACCGGGACCCCTACTAACGAGCAGTACTTC.

Ten or more counts support this clonotype. The rearrangement links TRBV20-1 to TRBJ2-2; no definite D call. The CDR3 is made up of 13 amino acids. Trimming took 4 bases from V and 1 from J, leaving 7 bases between them. CDR1 and CDR2 from the germline V gene are DFQATT and SNEGSKA (reference sequence). CDR3 region: CSAKWENTGELFF. The CDR3 nucleotides read TGCAGTGCTAAGTGGGAGAACACCGGGGAGCTGTTTTTT.

This clonotype has at least ten counts. In DNA, the CDR3 is TGCAGCGCCACAGCAGGGGGCACTGAAGCTTTCTTT. This sequence encodes CSATAGGTEAFF. This chain joins TRBV29-1 and TRBJ1-1, with 7 nucleotides matching TRBD1. The CDR3 is 12 residues long. Germline CDR1 reads SQVTM; CDR2 reads ANQGSEA. The trim removed 7 bases at V and 4 bases at J, leaving 6 bases unmatched.

The J gene is TRBJ2-1, the V gene TRBV7-6; D may be TRBD2 (5 bases). In germline, CDR1 is SGHVS, CDR2 FNYEAQ. This CDR3 region has 14 residues. Trimming shortened V by 1 base and J by 7 bases, and 11 bases separated the two germline ends. The CDR3 DNA follows: TGTGCCAGCAGCTTAGGCCTAGCTGGAAATGAGCAGTTCTTC. Protein product: CASSLGLAGNEQFF.

This clonotype was seen ten or more times. The chain couples TRBV20-1 to TRBJ2-2; D is unresolved. The V end was cut by 0 bases, the J end by 6 bases, with 8 bases between. CDR1 and CDR2 from the germline V gene are DFQATT and SNEGSKA (reference sequence). The CDR3 has 13 amino acids. CDR3 bases: TGCAGTGCTAGAGACTCCCGCGCCGGGGAGCTGTTTTTT. Translation: CSARDSRAGELFF.

This clonotype came up many times. CDR3 in amino acids: CASSFQGDGVEQFF. In nucleotides, the CDR3 is TGCGCCAGCAGCTTTCAGGGGGATGGGGTTGAGCAGTTCTTC. This chain uses TRBV5-1 with TRBJ2-1; TRBD1 matches at 7 bases. V dropped 2 bases and J dropped 9; count of bases not matched to a gene: 8. The V gene's germline CDR1 is SGHRS and CDR2 YFSETQ. The CDR3 extends over 14 amino acids.